Below, one T cell receptor (beta chain) is given with its context. Its antigen remains unidentified. Looked up from germline, CDR1 is SGHRS and CDR2 is YFSETQ. The CDR3 is 18 residues long. Trimming at V came to 1 base and at J to 0 bases, leaving 13 bases not matched to a gene. The data originate from a study of beta chain features in type 1 diabetes. Expressed TCRB transcripts were sequenced because the entire RNA isolate underwent reverse transcription. Method: immunoSEQ multiplex PCR; TCRdb's copy keeps in-frame clones and lacks some. The repertoire holds 150,000 to 200,000 clones, with roughly 9% as singletons. Overall study results and limits: Sequencing the cDNA could make cells with high TCR expression show up more than they should. In every one of the four CD4+ subsets, TCRB CDR3s were moderately but significantly shorter in Type 1 diabetes patients. VDJ junctions in type 1 diabetes patients carried more deletions and fewer insertions.

The clonotype was recovered from a woman aged 25 to 45 with type 1 diabetes. V and J are TRBV5-1 and TRBJ2-7, with 7 bases lining up with TRBD1. The sequenced material came from central memory CD4+ T cells from blood. CDR3 loop: CASSLSRIGSGGSYEQYF. The CDR3 DNA reads TGCGCCAGCAGCTTGTCTCGGATCGGGTCAGGGGGCTCCTACGAGCAGTACTTC.